The following is a T cell receptor beta chain sequence with its context. Its antigen is currently unknown. This record belongs to a study of CD8+CD57+ T cells in acquired aplastic anemia. The overall study: Sorted CD4+ and CD8+ cells yielded DNA averaging around 3.2 ug.

Genomic DNA constituted the template upon which TCR beta VDJ and CDR3 profiling was performed. Via MiXCR, TCRdb re-called the reads, giving one row per CDR3 protein. This sample yields 300,000 or so distinct CDR3 sequences, of which under 65% are seen a single time; 1% to 1.5% belongs to the top ten. It was patients with CD8+CD57+ cell expansion by flow cytometry who were chosen for sequencing. All patients were therapy-naive when blood was sampled. Study-wide points: Found in both controls and patients were some 31 CD8+ CDR3 sequences.

This clonotype originated in a human donor with aplastic anemia. The sequenced sample was sorted CD4+, CD8+, or CD8+CD57+ T cells (not recorded which) from PBMCs.

The CDR3 is CSAREGRGGAGETQYF. CDR3 DNA sequence: TGCAGTGCTAGGGAGGGCCGAGGGGGCGCCGGAGAGACCCAGTACTTC. This chain connects TRBV20-1 to TRBJ2-5, with a possible D match to TRBD1 (7 bases). The V end was cut by 3 bases, the J end by 4 bases, with 21 bases between. This CDR3 spans 16 amino acids. Per germline, CDR1 DFQATT and CDR2 SNEGSKA (reference sequence).